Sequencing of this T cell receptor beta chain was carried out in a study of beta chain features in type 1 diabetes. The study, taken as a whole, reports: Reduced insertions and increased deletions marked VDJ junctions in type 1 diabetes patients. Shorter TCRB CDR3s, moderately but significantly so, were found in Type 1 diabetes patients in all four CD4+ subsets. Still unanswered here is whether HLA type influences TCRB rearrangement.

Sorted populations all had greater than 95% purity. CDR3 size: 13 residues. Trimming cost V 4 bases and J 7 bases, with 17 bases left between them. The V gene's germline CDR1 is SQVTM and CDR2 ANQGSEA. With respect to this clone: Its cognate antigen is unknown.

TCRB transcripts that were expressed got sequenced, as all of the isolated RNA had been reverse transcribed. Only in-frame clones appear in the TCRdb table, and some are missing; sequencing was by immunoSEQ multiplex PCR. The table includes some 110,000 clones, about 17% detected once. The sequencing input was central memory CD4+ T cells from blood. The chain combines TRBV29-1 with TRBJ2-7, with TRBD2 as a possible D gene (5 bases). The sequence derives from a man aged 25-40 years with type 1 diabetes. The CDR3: CSVGAFGRGEQYF. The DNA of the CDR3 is TGCAGCGTTGGAGCCTTTGGACGCGGGGAGCAGTACTTC.